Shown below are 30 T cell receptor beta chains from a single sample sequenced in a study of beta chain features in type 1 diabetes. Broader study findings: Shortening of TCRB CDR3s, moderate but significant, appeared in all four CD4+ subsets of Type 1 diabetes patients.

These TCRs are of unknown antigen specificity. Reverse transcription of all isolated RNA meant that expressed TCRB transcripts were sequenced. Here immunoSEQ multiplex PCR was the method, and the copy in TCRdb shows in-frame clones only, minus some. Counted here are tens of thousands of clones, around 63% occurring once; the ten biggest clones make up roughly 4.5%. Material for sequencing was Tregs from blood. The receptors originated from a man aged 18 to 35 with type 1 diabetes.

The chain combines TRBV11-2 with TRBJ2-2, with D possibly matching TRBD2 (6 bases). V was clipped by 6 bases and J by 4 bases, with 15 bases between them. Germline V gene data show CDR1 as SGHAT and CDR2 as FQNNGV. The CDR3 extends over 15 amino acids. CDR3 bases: TGTGCCAGCAGGGGAGGTTACAGGTCCACCGGGGAGCTGTTTTTT. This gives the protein CASRGGYRSTGELFF.

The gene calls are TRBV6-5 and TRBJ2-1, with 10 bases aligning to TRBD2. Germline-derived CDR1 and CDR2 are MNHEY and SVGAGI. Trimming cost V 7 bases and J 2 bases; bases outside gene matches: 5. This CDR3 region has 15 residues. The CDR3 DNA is TGTGCCAGCACCCCGGGACTAGCGCCCTACAATGAGCAGTTCTTC. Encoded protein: CASTPGLAPYNEQFF.

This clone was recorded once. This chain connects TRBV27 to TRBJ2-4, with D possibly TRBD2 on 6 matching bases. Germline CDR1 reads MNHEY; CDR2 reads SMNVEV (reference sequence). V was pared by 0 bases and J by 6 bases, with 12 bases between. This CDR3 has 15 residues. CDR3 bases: TGTGCCAGCAGTTTATCGTGGGTGGGGGGAAACATTCAGTACTTC. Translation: CASSLSWVGGNIQYF.

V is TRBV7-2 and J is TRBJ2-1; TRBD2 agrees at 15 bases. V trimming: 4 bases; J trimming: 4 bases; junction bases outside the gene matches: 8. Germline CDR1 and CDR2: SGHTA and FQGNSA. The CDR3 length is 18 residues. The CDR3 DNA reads TGTGCCAGCAGCTCCTCCGGGACTAGCGGGAGGAGTTACAATGAGCAGTTCTTC. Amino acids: CASSSSGTSGRSYNEQFF. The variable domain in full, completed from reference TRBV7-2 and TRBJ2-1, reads GAGVSQSPSNKVTEKGKDVELRCDPISGHTALYWYRQSLGQGLEFLIYFQGNSAPDKSGLPSDRFSAERTGGSVSTLTIQRTQQEDSAVYLCASSSSGTSGRSYNEQFFGPGTRLTVL.

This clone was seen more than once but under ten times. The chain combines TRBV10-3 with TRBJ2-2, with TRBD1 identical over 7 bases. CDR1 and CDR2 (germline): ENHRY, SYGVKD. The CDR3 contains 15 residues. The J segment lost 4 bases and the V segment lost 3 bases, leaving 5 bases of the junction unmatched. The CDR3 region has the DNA TGTGCCATCAGTGAATACAGGGGTGGCACCGGGGAGCTGTTTTTT. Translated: CAISEYRGGTGELFF.

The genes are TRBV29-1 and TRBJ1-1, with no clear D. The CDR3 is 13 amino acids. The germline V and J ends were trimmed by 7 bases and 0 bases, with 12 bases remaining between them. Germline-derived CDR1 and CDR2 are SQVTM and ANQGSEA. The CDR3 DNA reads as TGCAGCGCCTCACGAGGTATGAACACTGAAGCTTTCTTT. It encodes CSASRGMNTEAFF.

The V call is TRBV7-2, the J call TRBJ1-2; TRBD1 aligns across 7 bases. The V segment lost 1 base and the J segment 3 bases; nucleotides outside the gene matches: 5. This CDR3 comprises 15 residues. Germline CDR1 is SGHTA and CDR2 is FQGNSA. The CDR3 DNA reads TGTGCCAGCAGCTTAGACGGACAGGCTTACTATGGCTACACCTTC. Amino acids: CASSLDGQAYYGYTF.

The CDR3 sequence is CASKASGGIQETQYF. CDR3 DNA: TGCGCCAGTAAGGCTAGCGGGGGCATACAAGAGACCCAGTACTTC. V and J are TRBV5-1 and TRBJ2-5; TRBD2 aligns across 10 bases. With V trimmed by 8 bases and J by 2 bases, 9 bases remained unmatched. The V gene's germline CDR1 is SGHRS and CDR2 YFSETQ. CDR3 length: 15 amino acids. Full variable domain (missing parts from reference TRBV5-1 and TRBJ2-5): KAGVTQTPRYLIKTRGQQVTLSCSPISGHRSVSWYQQTPGQGLQFLFEYFSETQRNKGNFPGRFSGRQFSNSRSEMNVSTLELGDSALYLCASKASGGIQETQYFGPGTRLLVL.

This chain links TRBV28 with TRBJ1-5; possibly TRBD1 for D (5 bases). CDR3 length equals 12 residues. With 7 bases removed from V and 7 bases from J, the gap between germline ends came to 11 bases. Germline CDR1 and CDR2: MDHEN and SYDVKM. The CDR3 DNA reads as TGTGCCAGCAACTTACGGGGGCAGCCCCAGCATTTT. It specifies CASNLRGQPQHF.

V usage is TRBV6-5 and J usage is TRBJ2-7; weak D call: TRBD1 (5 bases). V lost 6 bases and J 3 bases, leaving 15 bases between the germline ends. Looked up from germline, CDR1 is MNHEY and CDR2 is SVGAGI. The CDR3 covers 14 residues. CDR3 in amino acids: CASRKGQLVYEQYF. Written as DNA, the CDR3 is TGTGCCAGCAGGAAGGGGCAGCTCGTCTACGAGCAGTACTTC.

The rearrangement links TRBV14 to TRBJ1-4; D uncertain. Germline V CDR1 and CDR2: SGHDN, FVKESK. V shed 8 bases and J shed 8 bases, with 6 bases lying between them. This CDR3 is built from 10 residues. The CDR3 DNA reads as TGTGCCAGCGCAGGAGAAAAACTGTTTTTT. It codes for CASAGEKLFF.

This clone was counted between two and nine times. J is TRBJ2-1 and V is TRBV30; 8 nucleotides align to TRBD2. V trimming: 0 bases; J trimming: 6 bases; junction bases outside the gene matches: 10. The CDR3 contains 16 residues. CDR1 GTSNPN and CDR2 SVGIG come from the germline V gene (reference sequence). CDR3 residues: CAWSVRKLAVPNEQFF. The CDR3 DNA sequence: TGTGCCTGGAGTGTACGTAAACTAGCGGTACCCAATGAGCAGTTCTTC.

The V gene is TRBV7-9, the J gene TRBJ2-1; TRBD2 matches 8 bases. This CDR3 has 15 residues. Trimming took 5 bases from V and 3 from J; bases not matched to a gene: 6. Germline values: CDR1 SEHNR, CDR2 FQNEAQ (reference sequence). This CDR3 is CASSRTSGLYNEQFF. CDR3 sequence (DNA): TGTGCCAGCAGCCGTACTAGCGGCCTCTACAATGAGCAGTTCTTC.

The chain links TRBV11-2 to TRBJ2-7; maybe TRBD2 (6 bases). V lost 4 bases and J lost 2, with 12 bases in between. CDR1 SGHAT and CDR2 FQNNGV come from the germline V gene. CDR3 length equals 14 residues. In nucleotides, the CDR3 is TGTGCCAGCAGCTACCGCGGGGAAACCTACGAGCAGTACTTC. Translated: CASSYRGETYEQYF.

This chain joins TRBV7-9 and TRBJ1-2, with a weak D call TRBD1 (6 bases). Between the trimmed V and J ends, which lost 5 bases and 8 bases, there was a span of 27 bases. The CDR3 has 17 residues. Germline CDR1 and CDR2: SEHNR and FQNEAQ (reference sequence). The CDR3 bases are TGTGCCAGCAGCCCAAGGCAGGGGCTGGTTATAGTGGGCGGCTACACCTTC. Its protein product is CASSPRQGLVIVGGYTF.

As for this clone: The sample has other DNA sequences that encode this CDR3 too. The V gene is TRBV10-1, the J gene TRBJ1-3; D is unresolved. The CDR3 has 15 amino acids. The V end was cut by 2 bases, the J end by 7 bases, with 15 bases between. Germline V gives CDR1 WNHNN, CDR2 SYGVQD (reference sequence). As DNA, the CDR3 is TGCGCCAGCAGTGAGGGCGGCCGTCCGGGGAACACCATATATTTT. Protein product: CASSEGGRPGNTIYF.

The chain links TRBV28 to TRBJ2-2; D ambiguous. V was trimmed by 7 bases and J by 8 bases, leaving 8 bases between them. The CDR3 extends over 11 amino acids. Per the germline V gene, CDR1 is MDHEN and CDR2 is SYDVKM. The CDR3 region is CASKAPGELFF. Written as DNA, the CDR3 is TGTGCCAGCAAAGCCCCGGGGGAGCTGTTTTTT.

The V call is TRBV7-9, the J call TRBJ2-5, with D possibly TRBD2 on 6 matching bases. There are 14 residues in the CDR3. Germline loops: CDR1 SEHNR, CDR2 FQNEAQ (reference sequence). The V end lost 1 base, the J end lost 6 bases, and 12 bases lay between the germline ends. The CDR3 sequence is CASSLDGRRKTQYF. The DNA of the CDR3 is TGTGCCAGCAGCTTAGATGGGAGGAGGAAGACCCAGTACTTC.

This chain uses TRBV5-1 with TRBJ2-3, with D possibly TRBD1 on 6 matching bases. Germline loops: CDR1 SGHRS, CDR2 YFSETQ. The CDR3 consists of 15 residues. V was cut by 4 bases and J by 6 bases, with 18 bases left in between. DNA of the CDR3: TGCGCCAGCAGCGAGGGGGACCCCGGCGTGGATACGCAGTATTTT. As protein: CASSEGDPGVDTQYF.

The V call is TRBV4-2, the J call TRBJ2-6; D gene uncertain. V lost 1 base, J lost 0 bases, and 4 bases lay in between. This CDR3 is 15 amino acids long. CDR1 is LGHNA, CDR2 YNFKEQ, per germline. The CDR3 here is CASSQVHSGANVLTF. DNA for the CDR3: TGTGCCAGCAGCCAAGTTCACTCTGGGGCCAACGTCCTGACTTTC.

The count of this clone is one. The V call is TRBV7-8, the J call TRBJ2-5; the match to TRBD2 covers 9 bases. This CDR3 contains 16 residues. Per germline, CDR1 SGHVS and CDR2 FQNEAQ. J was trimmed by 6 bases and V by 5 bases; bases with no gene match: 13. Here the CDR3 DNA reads TGTGCCAGCAGCCTCGGGGTAGCGGGAGTTGGGAAGACCCAGTACTTC. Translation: CASSLGVAGVGKTQYF.

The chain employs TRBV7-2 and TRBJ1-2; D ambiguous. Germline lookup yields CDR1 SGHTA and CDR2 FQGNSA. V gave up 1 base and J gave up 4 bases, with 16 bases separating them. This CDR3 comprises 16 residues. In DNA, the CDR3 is TGTGCCAGCAGCTTAGTCGGGCGGGGAATGGGCTATGGCTACACCTTC. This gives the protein CASSLVGRGMGYGYTF.

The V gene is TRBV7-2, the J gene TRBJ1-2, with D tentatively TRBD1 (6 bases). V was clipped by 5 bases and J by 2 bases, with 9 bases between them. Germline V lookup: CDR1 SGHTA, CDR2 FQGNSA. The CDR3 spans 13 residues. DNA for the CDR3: TGTGCCAGCAGCATAACAGGGAACTATGGCTACACCTTC. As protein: CASSITGNYGYTF.

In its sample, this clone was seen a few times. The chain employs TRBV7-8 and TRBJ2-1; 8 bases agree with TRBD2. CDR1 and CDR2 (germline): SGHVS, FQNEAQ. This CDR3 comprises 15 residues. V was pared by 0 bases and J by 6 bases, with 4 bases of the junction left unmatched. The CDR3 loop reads CASSLASLAGNEQFF. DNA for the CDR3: TGTGCCAGCAGCTTAGCGTCCCTAGCGGGCAATGAGCAGTTCTTC.

Here the CDR3 DNA reads TGTGCCAGCAGGGGGACAGGGGTAGAGACCCAGTACTTC. Protein sequence: CASRGTGVETQYF. This chain joins TRBV25-1 and TRBJ2-5; 10 nucleotides match TRBD1. There are 13 residues in the CDR3. Germline V gives CDR1 MGHDK, CDR2 SYGVNS. V was clipped by 6 bases and J by 4 bases; unmatched bases: 2.

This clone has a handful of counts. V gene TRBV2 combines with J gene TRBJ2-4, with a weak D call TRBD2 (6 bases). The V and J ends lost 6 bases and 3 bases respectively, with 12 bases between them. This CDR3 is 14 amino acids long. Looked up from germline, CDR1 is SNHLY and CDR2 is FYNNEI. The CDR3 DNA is TGTGCCAGCAGGGGGGGAGGTGGCAAAAACATTCAGTACTTC. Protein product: CASRGGGGKNIQYF. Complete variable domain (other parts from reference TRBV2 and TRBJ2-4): EPEVTQTPSHQVTQMGQEVILRCVPISNHLYFYWYRQILGQKVEFLVSFYNNEISEKSEIFDDQFSVERPDGSNFTLKIRSTKLEDSAMYFCASRGGGGKNIQYFGAGTRLSVL.

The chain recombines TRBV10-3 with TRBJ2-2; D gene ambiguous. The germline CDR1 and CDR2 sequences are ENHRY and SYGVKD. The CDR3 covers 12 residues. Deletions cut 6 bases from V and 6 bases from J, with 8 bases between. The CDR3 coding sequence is TGTGCCATCAGGGCTCGATCCGGGGAGCTGTTTTTT. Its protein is CAIRARSGELFF.

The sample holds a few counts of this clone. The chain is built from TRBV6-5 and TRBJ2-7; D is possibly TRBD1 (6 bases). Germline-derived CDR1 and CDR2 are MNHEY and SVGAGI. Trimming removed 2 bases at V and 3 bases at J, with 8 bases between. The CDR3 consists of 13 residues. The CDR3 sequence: CASSYGGRYEQYF. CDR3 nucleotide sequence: TGTGCCAGCAGTTACGGGGGCCGCTACGAGCAGTACTTC.

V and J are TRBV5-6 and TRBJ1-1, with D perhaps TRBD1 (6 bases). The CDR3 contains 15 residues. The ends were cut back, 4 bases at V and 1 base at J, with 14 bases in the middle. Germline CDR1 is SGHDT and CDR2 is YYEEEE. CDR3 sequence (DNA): TGTGCCAGCAGCGGGTTAGCACAGGGGAACACTGAAGCTTTCTTT. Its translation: CASSGLAQGNTEAFF.

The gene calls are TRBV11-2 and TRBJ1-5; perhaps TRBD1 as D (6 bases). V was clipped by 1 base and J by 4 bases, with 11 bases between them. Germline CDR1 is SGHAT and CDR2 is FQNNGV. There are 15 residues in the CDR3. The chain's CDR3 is CASSLAGRGNQPQHF. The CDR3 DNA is TGTGCCAGCAGCTTAGCTGGGAGGGGGAATCAGCCCCAGCATTTT.